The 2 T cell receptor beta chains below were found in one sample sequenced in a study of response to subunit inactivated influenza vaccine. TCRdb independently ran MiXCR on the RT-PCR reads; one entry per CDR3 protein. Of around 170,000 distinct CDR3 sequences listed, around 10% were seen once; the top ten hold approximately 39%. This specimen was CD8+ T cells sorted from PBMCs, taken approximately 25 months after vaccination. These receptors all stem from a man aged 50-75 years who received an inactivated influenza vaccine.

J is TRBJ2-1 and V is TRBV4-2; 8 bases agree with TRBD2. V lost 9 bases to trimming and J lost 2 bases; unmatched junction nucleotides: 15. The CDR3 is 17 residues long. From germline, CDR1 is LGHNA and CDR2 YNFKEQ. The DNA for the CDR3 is TGTGCCAGTCAGCCACGAGAACTAGCGGAAACCTACAATGAGCAGTTCTTC. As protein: CASQPRELAETYNEQFF.

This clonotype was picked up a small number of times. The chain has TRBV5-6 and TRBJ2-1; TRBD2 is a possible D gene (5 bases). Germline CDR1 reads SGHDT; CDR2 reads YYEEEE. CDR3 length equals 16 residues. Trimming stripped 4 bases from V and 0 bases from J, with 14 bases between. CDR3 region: CASSKAGSRSYNEQFF. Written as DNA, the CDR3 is TGTGCCAGCAGCAAGGCGGGCTCACGCTCCTACAATGAGCAGTTCTTC. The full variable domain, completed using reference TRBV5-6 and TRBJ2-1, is DAGVTQSPTHLIKTRGQQVTLRCSPKSGHDTVSWYQQALGQGPQFIFQYYEEEERQRGNFPDRFSGHQFPNYSSELNVNALLLGDSALYLCASSKAGSRSYNEQFFGPGTRLTVL.